One sample yielded the 18 T cell receptor beta chains listed below, sequenced in a study of shared clonotypes between healthy human individuals. Assay: immunoSEQ multiplex PCR; the TCRdb copy retains only in-frame clones and omits some. The data contain 2 million to 3 million clones, 93% of them singletons. The sequencing sample was made of naive CD4+ T cells from PBMCs. Subset of the sample: CD45RA+ positively selected. All receptors come from a man aged 18 to 30 in good health. Some clones in this sample may be carry-over from other donors' samples.

This sequence joins TRBV11-2 and TRBJ1-1; D not resolved. The CDR3 loop spans 14 amino acids. The germline V gene encodes CDR1 SGHAT and CDR2 FQNNGV. The V gene lost 1 base and the J gene lost 1 base, with 7 bases spanning the gap. DNA of the CDR3: TGTGCCAGCAGCTTAGTTGGGCAGAACACTGAAGCTTTCTTT. As protein: CASSLVGQNTEAFF.

The V gene is TRBV6-1, the J gene TRBJ1-5; TRBD1 matches at 7 bases. In germline, CDR1 is MNHNS, CDR2 SASEGT. J was trimmed by 6 bases and V by 2 bases; bases with no gene match: 16. This CDR3 is built from 18 residues. CDR3 coding DNA: TGTGCCAGCAGTGAACGTTCCGGGACAGTCAATCAGGCTCAGCCCCAGCATTTT. Translated: CASSERSGTVNQAQPQHF.

The rearrangement uses TRBV2 and TRBJ2-3; unclear D gene. The V gene's germline CDR1 is SNHLY and CDR2 FYNNEI. V lost 2 bases, J lost 3 bases, and 3 bases lay in between. The CDR3 runs 12 residues. The CDR3 here is CASSEQTDTQYF. CDR3 coding DNA: TGTGCCAGCAGTGAACAGACAGATACGCAGTATTTT.

The gene calls are TRBV7-2 and TRBJ2-7; 10 bases are shared with TRBD2. Germline CDR1 SGHTA, CDR2 FQGNSA. The trim removed 3 bases at V and 2 bases at J, leaving 16 bases unmatched. The CDR3 length is 19 residues. The chain's CDR3 is CASSFRTSGAPAPTYEQYF. CDR3 coding DNA: TGTGCCAGCAGCTTCCGGACTAGCGGAGCTCCCGCCCCAACCTACGAGCAGTACTTC. The variable domain in full, with the rest retrieved from reference TRBV7-2 and TRBJ2-7, is GAGVSQSPSNKVTEKGKDVELRCDPISGHTALYWYRQSLGQGLEFLIYFQGNSAPDKSGLPSDRFSAERTGGSVSTLTIQRTQQEDSAVYLCASSFRTSGAPAPTYEQYFGPGTRLTVT.

The V call is TRBV19, the J call TRBJ2-7; D is ambiguous. The V and J ends lost 7 bases and 6 bases respectively, with 16 bases between them. Germline V gene lookup returns CDR1 LNHDA and CDR2 SQIVND (reference sequence). The CDR3 length is 13 residues. This chain's CDR3 is CASKESGRPEQYF. The CDR3 bases are TGTGCCAGTAAGGAGTCAGGTCGTCCCGAGCAGTACTTC.

This chain links TRBV5-4 with TRBJ1-4; D gene uncertain. The CDR3 has 14 amino acids. CDR1 and CDR2 from the germline V gene are SGHNT and YYREEE (reference sequence). V lost 0 bases and J 1 base, leaving 4 bases between the germline ends. The CDR3 reads CASSLEGTNEKLFF. The CDR3 DNA sequence: TGTGCCAGCAGCTTGGAGGGAACTAATGAAAAACTGTTTTTT.

The chain joins TRBV7-9 to TRBJ1-4; the match to TRBD1 covers 7 bases. Losses at the gene ends were 5 bases for V and 6 bases for J; bases not matched to a gene: 12. The CDR3 sequence is 16 residues long. Germline V gives CDR1 SEHNR, CDR2 FQNEAQ (reference sequence). CDR3 DNA sequence: TGTGCCAGCAGCCCCACCCGCGGCACAGGGGATGAAAAACTGTTTTTT. The encoded protein is CASSPTRGTGDEKLFF.

This chain uses TRBV10-1 with TRBJ2-2; 7 bases agree with TRBD1. Trimming took 0 bases from V and 6 from J; bases not matched to a gene: 4. CDR3 length equals 15 residues. Germline V gives CDR1 WNHNN, CDR2 SYGVQD (reference sequence). The CDR3 protein is CASSESGTEAGELFF. The CDR3 DNA reads as TGCGCCAGCAGTGAGTCCGGGACAGAAGCCGGGGAGCTGTTTTTT.

J is TRBJ1-4 and V is TRBV7-7, with TRBD1 as a possible D gene (6 bases). The CDR3 is 18 amino acids. The V gene's germline CDR1 is SSHAT and CDR2 FNYEAQ (reference sequence). Trimming shortened V by 4 bases and J by 4 bases, and 22 bases separated the two germline ends. This chain's CDR3 is CASSSGRGPDSRNEKLFF. The CDR3 DNA sequence: TGTGCCAGCAGCTCGGGTCGGGGTCCGGACAGCCGTAATGAAAAACTGTTTTTT.

This clone has a handful of counts. The chain joins TRBV5-1 to TRBJ1-1, with D perhaps TRBD1 (5 bases). The CDR3 sequence is 12 residues long. CDR1 and CDR2 (germline): SGHRS, YFSETQ. V lost 7 bases to trimming and J lost 3 bases, with 10 bases between them. CDR3 region: CASRRDDTEAFF. CDR3 in DNA: TGCGCCAGCCGCAGGGATGACACTGAAGCTTTCTTT.

J is TRBJ1-5 and V is TRBV28; D is perhaps TRBD1 (6 bases). V gave up 8 bases and J gave up 7 bases, with 15 bases separating them. This CDR3 has 13 residues. CDR1 is MDHEN and CDR2 is SYDVKM in the germline V gene. This chain's CDR3 is CASRQGLNQPQHF. For the CDR3, the DNA is TGTGCCAGCCGGCAGGGGTTAAACCAGCCCCAGCATTTT.

The chain recombines TRBV7-2 with TRBJ2-7; D is possibly TRBD2 (5 bases). Germline V gene data show CDR1 as SGHTA and CDR2 as FQGNSA. The CDR3 extends over 14 amino acids. Trimming cost V 2 bases and J 7 bases, with 15 bases left between them. The CDR3 DNA is TGTGCCAGCAGCTTATTGGGGAGCGTGGGGGAGCAGTACTTC. Translating gives CASSLLGSVGEQYF.

The V call is TRBV7-3, the J call TRBJ1-2, with D perhaps matching TRBD1 (6 bases). Looked up from germline, CDR1 is SGHTA and CDR2 is FQGTGA. CDR3 length: 14 amino acids. Trimming took off 5 bases at V and 8 bases at J, with 18 bases between the two ends. CDR3 nucleotides: TGTGCCAGCAGCCCCGTGGTCGGGACAATCGGCTACACCTTC. This gives the protein CASSPVVGTIGYTF.

The chain is built from TRBV13 and TRBJ2-2; D remains unclear. V was shortened by 5 bases and J by 8 bases, with 12 bases between the two germline ends. There are 13 residues in the CDR3. Germline V lookup: CDR1 PRHDT, CDR2 FYEKMQ (reference sequence). CDR3 amino acids: CASSSYNSGELFF. In DNA, the CDR3 is TGTGCCAGCAGCAGCTATAATTCGGGGGAGCTGTTTTTT.

The chain recombines TRBV7-8 with TRBJ2-7; no reliable D call. The V end lost 6 bases, the J end lost 5 bases, and 14 bases lay between the germline ends. Germline CDR1 reads SGHVS; CDR2 reads FQNEAQ. The length of the CDR3 is 13 residues. CDR3 nucleotide sequence: TGTGCCAGCAGGGTGGCAGTGGCCCACGAGCAGTACTTC. Amino acids: CASRVAVAHEQYF.

The chain links TRBV10-2 to TRBJ2-3, with D maybe TRBD2 (6 bases). Germline CDR1 is WSHSY and CDR2 is SAAADI. The V and J ends lost 3 bases and 3 bases respectively, with 10 bases between them. The CDR3 sequence is 14 residues long. CDR3: CASSDLASTDTQYF. The DNA for the CDR3 is TGCGCCAGCAGTGATCTAGCGTCGACAGATACGCAGTATTTT.

This clone was picked up a small number of times. The chain carries TRBV30 and TRBJ1-5; D is unresolved. Germline-derived CDR1 and CDR2 are GTSNPN and SVGIG (reference sequence). The CDR3 totals 11 residues. The CDR3 loop reads CGPRKNQPQHF. CDR3 nucleotide sequence: TGTGGACCCAGAAAGAATCAGCCCCAGCATTTT.

The J gene is TRBJ2-3, the V gene TRBV5-5; 9 nucleotides agree with TRBD1. Germline CDR1 reads SGHKS; CDR2 reads YYEKEE (reference sequence). This CDR3 has 14 amino acids. J gave up 3 bases and V 4 bases, and 3 bases lay outside the gene matches. CDR3 DNA: TGTGCCAGCAGCCCAGGACAGGGGACAGATACGCAGTATTTT. This gives the protein CASSPGQGTDTQYF.